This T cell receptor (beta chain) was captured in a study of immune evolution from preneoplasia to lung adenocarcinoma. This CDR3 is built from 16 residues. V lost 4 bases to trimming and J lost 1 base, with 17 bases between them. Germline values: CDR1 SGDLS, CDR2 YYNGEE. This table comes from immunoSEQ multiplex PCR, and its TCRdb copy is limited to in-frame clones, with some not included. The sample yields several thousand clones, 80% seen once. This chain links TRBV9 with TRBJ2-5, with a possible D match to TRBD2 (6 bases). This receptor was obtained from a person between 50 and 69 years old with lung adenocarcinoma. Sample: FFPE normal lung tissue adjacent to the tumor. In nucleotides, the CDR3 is TGTGCCAGCAGCCCAAGACCAGCGGGCATCCAAGAGACCCAGTACTTC. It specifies CASSPRPAGIQETQYF.